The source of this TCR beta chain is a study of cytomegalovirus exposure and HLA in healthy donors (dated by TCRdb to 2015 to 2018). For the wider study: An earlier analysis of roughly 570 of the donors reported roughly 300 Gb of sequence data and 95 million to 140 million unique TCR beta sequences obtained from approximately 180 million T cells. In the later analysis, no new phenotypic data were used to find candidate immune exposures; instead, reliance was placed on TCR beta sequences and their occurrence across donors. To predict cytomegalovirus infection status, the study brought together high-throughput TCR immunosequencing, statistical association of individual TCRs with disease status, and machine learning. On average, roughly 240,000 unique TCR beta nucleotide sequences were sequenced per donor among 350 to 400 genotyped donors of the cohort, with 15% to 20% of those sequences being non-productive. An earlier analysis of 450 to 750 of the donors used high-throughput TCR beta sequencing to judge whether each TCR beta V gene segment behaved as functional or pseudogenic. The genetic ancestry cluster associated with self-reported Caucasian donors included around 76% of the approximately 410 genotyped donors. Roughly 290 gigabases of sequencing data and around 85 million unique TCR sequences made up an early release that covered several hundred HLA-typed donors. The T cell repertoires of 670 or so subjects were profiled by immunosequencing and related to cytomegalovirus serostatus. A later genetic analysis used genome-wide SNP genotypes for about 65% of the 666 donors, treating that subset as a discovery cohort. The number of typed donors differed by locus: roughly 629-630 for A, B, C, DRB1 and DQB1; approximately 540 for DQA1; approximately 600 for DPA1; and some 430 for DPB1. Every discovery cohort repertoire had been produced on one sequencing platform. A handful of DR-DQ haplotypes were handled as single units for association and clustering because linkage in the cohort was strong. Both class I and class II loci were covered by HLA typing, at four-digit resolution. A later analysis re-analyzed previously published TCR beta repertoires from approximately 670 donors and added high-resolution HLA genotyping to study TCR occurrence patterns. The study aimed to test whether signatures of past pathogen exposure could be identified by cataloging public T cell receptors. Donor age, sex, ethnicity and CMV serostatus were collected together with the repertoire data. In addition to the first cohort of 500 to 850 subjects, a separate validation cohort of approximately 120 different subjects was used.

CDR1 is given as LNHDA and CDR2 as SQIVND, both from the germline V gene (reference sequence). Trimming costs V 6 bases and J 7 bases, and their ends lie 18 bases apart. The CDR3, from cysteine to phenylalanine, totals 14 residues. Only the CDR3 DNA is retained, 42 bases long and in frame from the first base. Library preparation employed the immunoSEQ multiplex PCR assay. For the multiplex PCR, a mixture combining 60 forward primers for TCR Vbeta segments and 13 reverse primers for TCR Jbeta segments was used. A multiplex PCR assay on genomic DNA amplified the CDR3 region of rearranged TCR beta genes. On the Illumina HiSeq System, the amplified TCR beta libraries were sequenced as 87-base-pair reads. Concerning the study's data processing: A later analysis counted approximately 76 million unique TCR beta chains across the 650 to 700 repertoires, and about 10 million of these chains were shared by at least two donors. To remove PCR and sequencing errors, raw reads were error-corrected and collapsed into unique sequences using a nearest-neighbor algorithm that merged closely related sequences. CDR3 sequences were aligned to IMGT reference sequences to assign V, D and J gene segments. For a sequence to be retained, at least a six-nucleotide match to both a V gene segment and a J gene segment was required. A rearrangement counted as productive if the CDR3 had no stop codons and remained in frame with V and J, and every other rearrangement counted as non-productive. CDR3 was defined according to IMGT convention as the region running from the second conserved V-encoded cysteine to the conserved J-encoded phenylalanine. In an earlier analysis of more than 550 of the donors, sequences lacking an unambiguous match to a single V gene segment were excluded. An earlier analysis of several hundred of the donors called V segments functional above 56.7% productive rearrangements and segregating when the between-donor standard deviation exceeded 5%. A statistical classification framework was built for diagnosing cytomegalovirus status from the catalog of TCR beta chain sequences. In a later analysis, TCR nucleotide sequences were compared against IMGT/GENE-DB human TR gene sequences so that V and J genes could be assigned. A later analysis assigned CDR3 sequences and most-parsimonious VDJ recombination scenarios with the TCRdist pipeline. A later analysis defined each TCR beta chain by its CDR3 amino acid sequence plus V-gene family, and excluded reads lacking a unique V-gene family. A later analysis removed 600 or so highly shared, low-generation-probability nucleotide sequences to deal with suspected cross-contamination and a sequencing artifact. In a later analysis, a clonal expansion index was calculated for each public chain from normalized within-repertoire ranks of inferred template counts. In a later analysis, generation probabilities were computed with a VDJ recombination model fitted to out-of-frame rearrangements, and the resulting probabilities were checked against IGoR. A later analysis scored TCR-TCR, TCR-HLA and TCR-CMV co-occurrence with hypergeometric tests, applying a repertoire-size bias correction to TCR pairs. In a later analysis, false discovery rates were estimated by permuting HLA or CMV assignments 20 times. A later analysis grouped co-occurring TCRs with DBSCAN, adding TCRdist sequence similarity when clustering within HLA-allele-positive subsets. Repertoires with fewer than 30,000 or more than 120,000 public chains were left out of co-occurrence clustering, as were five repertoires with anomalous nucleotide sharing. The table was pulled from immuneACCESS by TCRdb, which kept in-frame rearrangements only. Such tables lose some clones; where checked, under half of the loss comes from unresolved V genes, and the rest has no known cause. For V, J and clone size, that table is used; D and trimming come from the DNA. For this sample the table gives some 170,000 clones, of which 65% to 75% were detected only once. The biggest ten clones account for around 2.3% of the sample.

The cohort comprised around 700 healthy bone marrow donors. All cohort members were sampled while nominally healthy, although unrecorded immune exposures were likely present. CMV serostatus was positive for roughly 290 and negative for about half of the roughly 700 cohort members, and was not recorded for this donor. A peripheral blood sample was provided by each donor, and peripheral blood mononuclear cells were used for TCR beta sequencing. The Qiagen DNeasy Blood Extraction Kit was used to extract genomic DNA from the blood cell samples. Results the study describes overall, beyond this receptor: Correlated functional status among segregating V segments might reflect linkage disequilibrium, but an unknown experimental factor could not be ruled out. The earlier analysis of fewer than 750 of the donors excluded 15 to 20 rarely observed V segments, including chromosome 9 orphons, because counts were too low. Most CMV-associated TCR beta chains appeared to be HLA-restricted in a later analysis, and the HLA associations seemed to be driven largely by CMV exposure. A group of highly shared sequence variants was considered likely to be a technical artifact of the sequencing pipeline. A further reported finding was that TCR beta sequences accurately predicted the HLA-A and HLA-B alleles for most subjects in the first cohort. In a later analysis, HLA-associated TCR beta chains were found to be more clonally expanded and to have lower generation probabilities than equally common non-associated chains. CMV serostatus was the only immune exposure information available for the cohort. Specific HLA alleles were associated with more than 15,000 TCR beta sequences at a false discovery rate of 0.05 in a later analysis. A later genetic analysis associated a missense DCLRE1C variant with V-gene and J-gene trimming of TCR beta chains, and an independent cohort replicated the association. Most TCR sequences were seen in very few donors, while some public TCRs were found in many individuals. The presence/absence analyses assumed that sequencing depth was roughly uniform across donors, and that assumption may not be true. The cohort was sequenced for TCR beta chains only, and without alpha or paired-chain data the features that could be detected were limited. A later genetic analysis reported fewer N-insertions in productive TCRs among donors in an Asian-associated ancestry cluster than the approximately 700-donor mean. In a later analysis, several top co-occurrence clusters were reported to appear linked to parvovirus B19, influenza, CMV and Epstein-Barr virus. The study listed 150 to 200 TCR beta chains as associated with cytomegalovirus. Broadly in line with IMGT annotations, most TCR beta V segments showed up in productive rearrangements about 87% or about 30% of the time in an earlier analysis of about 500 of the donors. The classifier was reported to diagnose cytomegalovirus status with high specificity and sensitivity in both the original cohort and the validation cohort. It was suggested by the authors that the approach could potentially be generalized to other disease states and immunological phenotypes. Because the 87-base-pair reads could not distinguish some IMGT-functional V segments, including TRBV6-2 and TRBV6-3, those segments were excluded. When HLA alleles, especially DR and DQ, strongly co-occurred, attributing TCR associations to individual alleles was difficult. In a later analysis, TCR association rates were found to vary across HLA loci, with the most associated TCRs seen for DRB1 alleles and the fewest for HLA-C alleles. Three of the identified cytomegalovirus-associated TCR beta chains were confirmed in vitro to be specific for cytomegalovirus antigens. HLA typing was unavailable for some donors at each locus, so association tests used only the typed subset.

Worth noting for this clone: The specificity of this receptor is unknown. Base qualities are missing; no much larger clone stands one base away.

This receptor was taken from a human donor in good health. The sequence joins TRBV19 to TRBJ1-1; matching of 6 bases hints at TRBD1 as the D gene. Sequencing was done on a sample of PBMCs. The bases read TGTGCCAGTAGACCACAGGGTAACGGCGGTGAAGCTTTCTTT. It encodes CASRPQGNGGEAFF.